This T cell receptor (beta chain) comes out of a study of T cell responses to AZD1222 COVID-19 vaccine. Study-wide results and limits: A mostly white British donor set with more females was recruited, and clonal diversity was possibly underestimated. Baseline seropositivity occurred in only a handful of AZD1222 recipients. Nearly half of spike-specific TCRs reportedly go after variant regions that carry no mutations. Vaccination with two AZD1222 doses was followed by a rise in Spike-specific TCR breadth and depth.

To note about this clone: The antigen remains unidentified.

V was pared by 4 bases and J by 3 bases, with 5 bases of the junction left unmatched. CDR3 length: 14 residues. CDR1 and CDR2 (germline): SGHRS, YFSETQ. TCRdb's copy holds only in-frame clones and misses some; the assay was immunoSEQ multiplex PCR. The table has 130,000 to 150,000 clones, about 87% seen once. The J gene is TRBJ1-2, the V gene TRBV5-1, with 8 bases fitting TRBD1. Sample: peripheral blood, taken on day 0 of AZD1222 vaccination. The source of this sequence is an adult in good health. This chain's CDR3 is CASSIRGLDYGYTF. The CDR3 DNA is TGCGCCAGCAGCATCAGGGGGCTGGACTATGGCTACACCTTC.